The sequence of this TCR beta chain was determined in a study of PD-L1 blockade in urothelial cancer. About the study: Patients took up atezolizumab in 2014 at 1,200 mg intravenously every 3 weeks. Among blood samples, the median T cell count was some 150,000. Study patients had been treated with 0 to 3 previous chemotherapy regimens.

From germline, CDR1 is MNHEY and CDR2 SMNVEV (reference sequence). The CDR3 sequence is 13 residues long. V gave up 7 bases and J gave up 10 bases, with 17 bases separating them. Patients presented with locally advanced or metastatic urothelial carcinoma. Sequenced by immunoSEQ multiplex PCR; TCRdb stores in-frame clones only, minus some. This table has roughly 74,000 clones, 75% to 90% appearing once. The sequencing used PBMCs, collected around atezolizumab (anti-PD-L1) treatment. This rearrangement joins TRBV27 to TRBJ2-1; D is undetermined. The source is a woman between 65 and 79 years old with urothelial cancer. In DNA, the CDR3 is TGTGCCAGCAAAGAGGCCGGCGTTGGGGAGCAGTTCTTC. Translated: CASKEAGVGEQFF.